Below, 21 T cell receptor beta chains from the same sample are listed, as sequenced in a study of cytomegalovirus exposure and HLA in healthy donors. The PCR contained 60 Vbeta and 13 Jbeta primers. Sequencing used immunoSEQ multiplex PCR; TCRdb keeps in-frame clones, though not all of them. Among about 200,000 clones, approximately 80% were seen once, and the ten largest hold approximately 1.1%. Sequencing used PBMCs. Receptor source: a woman aged 35 to 49 in good health and CMV-seronegative.

The V and J genes are TRBV18 and TRBJ1-5; the D gene is possibly TRBD1 (6 bases). Germline V gives CDR1 KGHSH, CDR2 LQKENI. V lost 2 bases, J lost 2 bases, and 16 bases lay in between. CDR3 size: 17 residues. The CDR3 region has the DNA TGTGCCAGCTCACCAACAAGCAGGGGTCGTGGCAATCAGCCCCAGCATTTT. Translating gives CASSPTSRGRGNQPQHF.

The rearrangement uses TRBV7-2 and TRBJ2-7; tentative D call: TRBD1 (6 bases). This CDR3 has 15 residues. From germline, CDR1 is SGHTA and CDR2 FQGNSA. V lost 1 base to trimming and J lost 2 bases, with 12 bases between them. The CDR3 DNA follows: TGTGCCAGCAGCTTAGAAACAGGGATTACCTACGAGCAGTACTTC. Protein sequence: CASSLETGITYEQYF.

This chain uses TRBV14 with TRBJ2-1, with 12 bases fitting TRBD2. In germline, CDR1 is SGHDN, CDR2 FVKESK. With 4 bases clipped from V and 8 bases from J, the junction kept 3 bases outside the gene matches. The CDR3 loop spans 14 amino acids. CDR3 DNA: TGTGCCAGCAGCCTGACTAGCGGGAGCTATGAGCAGTTCTTC. It specifies CASSLTSGSYEQFF.

The chain couples TRBV30 to TRBJ1-1; 8 nucleotides agree with TRBD1. V trimming: 0 bases; J trimming: 1 base; junction bases outside the gene matches: 1. CDR3 length: 14 amino acids. Germline V gene data show CDR1 as GTSNPN and CDR2 as SVGIG (reference sequence). DNA of the CDR3: TGTGCCTGGAGTGTGGACAGGGCGAACACTGAAGCTTTCTTT. Translating gives CAWSVDRANTEAFF.

The V and J genes are TRBV7-2 and TRBJ2-5; weak D call: TRBD2 (5 bases). Deletions cut 5 bases from V and 2 bases from J, with 15 bases between. Per germline, CDR1 SGHTA and CDR2 FQGNSA. This CDR3 has 15 residues. The DNA of the CDR3 is TGTGCCAGCAGCCCCCAAAGTAGCGTACAAGAGACCCAGTACTTC. Its protein product is CASSPQSSVQETQYF.

The J gene is TRBJ1-3, the V gene TRBV18; 7 bases agree with TRBD1. With V trimmed by 4 bases and J by 1 base, 7 bases remained unmatched. The CDR3 has 16 amino acids. In germline, CDR1 is KGHSH, CDR2 LQKENI. The CDR3 DNA reads as TGTGCCAGCTCACAAAGTCCGACAGGGTCTGGAAACACCATATATTTT. Encoded protein: CASSQSPTGSGNTIYF.

The V call is TRBV7-9, the J call TRBJ1-2, with D tentatively TRBD1 (6 bases). Germline CDR1 SEHNR, CDR2 FQNEAQ (reference sequence). V lost 5 bases and J lost 3, with 16 bases in between. This CDR3 spans 15 amino acids. The CDR3 loop reads CASSPADRMDYGYTF. The CDR3 DNA reads as TGTGCCAGCAGCCCCGCTGACAGGATGGACTATGGCTACACCTTC.

The V gene is TRBV5-4, the J gene TRBJ2-2; D gene uncertain. V dropped 1 base and J dropped 1 base, with 5 bases sitting between them. The CDR3 has 14 residues. Germline CDR1 is SGHNT and CDR2 is YYREEE (reference sequence). DNA for the CDR3: TGTGCCAGCAGCTTGCCAGGGAACACCGGGGAGCTGTTTTTT. Translation gives CASSLPGNTGELFF.

Details on this clone: This sample also contains other DNA sequences that code for the same CDR3. The chain links TRBV10-3 to TRBJ2-7; D unclear. This CDR3 is built from 11 residues. CDR1 ENHRY and CDR2 SYGVKD come from the germline V gene. V lost 2 bases to trimming and J lost 4 bases, with 3 bases between them. The chain's CDR3 is CAISEQYEQYF. For the CDR3, the DNA is TGTGCCATCAGTGAGCAGTACGAGCAGTACTTC.

The V gene is TRBV6-5, the J gene TRBJ2-3; 10 bases map to TRBD2. Germline-derived CDR1 and CDR2 are MNHEY and SVGAGI. This CDR3 spans 15 amino acids. The ends lost 6 bases at V and 1 base at J; junction bases unmatched: 4. The DNA for the CDR3 is TGTGCCAGCAGCGCTGGACTAGCGGGCACAGATACGCAGTATTTT. This translates into CASSAGLAGTDTQYF.

The chain links TRBV18 to TRBJ1-1; TRBD1 agrees at 8 bases. Germline V CDR1 and CDR2: KGHSH, LQKENI. The CDR3 consists of 13 residues. The ends lost 5 bases at V and 8 bases at J; junction bases unmatched: 7. The DNA of the CDR3 is TGTGCCAGCTCAGCGACAGGGGCCGCCGAAGCTTTCTTT. Amino acid sequence: CASSATGAAEAFF.

The chain carries TRBV10-3 and TRBJ2-7; 8 bases align to TRBD2. The CDR3 runs 13 residues. Germline assignment: CDR1 ENHRY and CDR2 SYGVKD. V was clipped by 6 bases and J by 6 bases; unmatched bases: 7. CDR3 DNA sequence: TGTGCCATCAGCCTCCAGCGGGAGACCGAGCAGTACGTC. Its translation: CAISLQRETEQYV.

V is TRBV5-1 and J is TRBJ2-1; TRBD1 matches at 8 bases. Germline trimming cut 4 bases from V and 1 base from J; bases unmatched to any gene: 4. The CDR3 covers 15 residues. The germline V gene has CDR1 SGHRS and CDR2 YFSETQ. CDR3 in DNA: TGCGCCAGCAGCCCCGGACAGGGATCCTACAATGAGCAGTTCTTC. Translated: CASSPGQGSYNEQFF.

This clone showed up just a few times. This chain links TRBV27 with TRBJ2-1, with 11 bases aligning to TRBD2. The CDR3 has 16 residues. V shed 6 bases and J 4 bases; nucleotides not matched to a gene: 8. In germline, CDR1 is MNHEY, CDR2 SMNVEV (reference sequence). DNA for the CDR3: TGTGCCAGCAGCCCAAGGGGGACTAGCGGTTACAATGAGCAGTTCTTC. It yields the protein CASSPRGTSGYNEQFF.

The chain carries TRBV7-9 and TRBJ1-2, with 7 positions matching TRBD1. Trimming cost V 5 bases and J 3 bases; bases outside gene matches: 9. The CDR3 has 15 residues. CDR1 and CDR2 from the germline V gene are SEHNR and FQNEAQ (reference sequence). DNA of the CDR3: TGTGCCAGCAGCGGTCGACAGGGACTAGACTATGGCTACACCTTC. As protein: CASSGRQGLDYGYTF.

The V and J genes are TRBV7-2 and TRBJ1-2; D possibly corresponds to TRBD1 (5 bases). The germline V gene encodes CDR1 SGHTA and CDR2 FQGNSA. This CDR3 contains 14 residues. V lost 6 bases, J lost 3 bases, and 14 bases lay in between. CDR3 nucleotides: TGTGCCAGCAGTCCGAACAGGAGGGACTATGGCTACACCTTC. This codes for CASSPNRRDYGYTF. Supplemented by reference TRBV7-2 and TRBJ1-2, the full variable domain reads GAGVSQSPSNKVTEKGKDVELRCDPISGHTALYWYRQSLGQGLEFLIYFQGNSAPDKSGLPSDRFSAERTGGSVSTLTIQRTQQEDSAVYLCASSPNRRDYGYTFGSGTRLTVV.

The chain has TRBV7-2 and TRBJ2-7; 9 positions match TRBD1. This CDR3 region has 15 residues. With V trimmed by 4 bases and J by 1 base, 5 bases remained unmatched. The germline V gene has CDR1 SGHTA and CDR2 FQGNSA. CDR3 DNA sequence: TGTGCCAGCAGCTCACCCGGGACAGGGTCCTACGAGCAGTACTTC. Translation: CASSSPGTGSYEQYF.

This chain joins TRBV9 and TRBJ1-1; tentative D call: TRBD1 (6 bases). The CDR3 loop spans 14 amino acids. Germline CDR1 SGDLS, CDR2 YYNGEE. Trimming shortened V by 0 bases and J by 4 bases, and 10 bases separated the two germline ends. CDR3 sequence: CASSVARGGTEAFF. The CDR3, as DNA: TGTGCCAGCAGCGTAGCCAGGGGTGGCACTGAAGCTTTCTTT.

The V gene is TRBV7-3, the J gene TRBJ2-2; 8 bases are a match to TRBD1. V shed 1 base and J 5 bases; nucleotides not matched to a gene: 9. Germline V gives CDR1 SGHTA, CDR2 FQGTGA. The CDR3 loop spans 17 amino acids. As DNA, the CDR3 is TGTGCCAGCAGCTTAAATGGGCAGGGGGCGCGAACCGGGGAGCTGTTTTTT. It specifies CASSLNGQGARTGELFF.

The V gene is TRBV5-1, the J gene TRBJ2-2; 10 nucleotides line up with TRBD2. The germline CDR1 and CDR2 sequences are SGHRS and YFSETQ. The CDR3 has 16 amino acids. Unmatched junction bases numbered 11, after V lost 6 bases and J lost 6 bases. CDR3 nucleotides: TGCGCCAGCACCCTCCTAGCGGGGGCCGGGGCCGGGGAGCTGTTTTTT. Protein: CASTLLAGAGAGELFF.

CDR3 residues: CASSYSRRNYGYTF. DNA for the CDR3: TGTGCCAGCAGTTACTCGAGGCGGAACTATGGCTACACCTTC. The rearrangement joins TRBV6-5 to TRBJ1-2; the D is unclear. Per the germline V gene, CDR1 is MNHEY and CDR2 is SVGAGI. Trimming removed 0 bases from V and 2 bases from J, with 7 bases in between. CDR3 length equals 14 residues.